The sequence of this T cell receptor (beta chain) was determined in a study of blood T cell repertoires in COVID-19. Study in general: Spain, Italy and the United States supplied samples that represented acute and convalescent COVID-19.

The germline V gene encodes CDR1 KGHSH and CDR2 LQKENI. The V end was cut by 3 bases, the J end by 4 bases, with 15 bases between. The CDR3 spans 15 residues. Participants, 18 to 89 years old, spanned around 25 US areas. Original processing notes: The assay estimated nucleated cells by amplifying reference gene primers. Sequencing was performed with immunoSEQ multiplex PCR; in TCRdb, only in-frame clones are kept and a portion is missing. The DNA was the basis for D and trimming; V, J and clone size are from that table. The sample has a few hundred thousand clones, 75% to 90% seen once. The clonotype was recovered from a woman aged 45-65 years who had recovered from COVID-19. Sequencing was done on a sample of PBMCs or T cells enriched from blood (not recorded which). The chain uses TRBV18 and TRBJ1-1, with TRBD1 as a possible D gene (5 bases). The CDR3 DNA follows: TGTGCCAGCTCACCCGGGCAAAGGGGTGTCACTGAAGCTTTCTTT. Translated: CASSPGQRGVTEAFF. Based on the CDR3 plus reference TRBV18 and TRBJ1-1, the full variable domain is NAGVMQNPRHLVRRRGQEARLRCSPMKGHSHVYWYRQLPEEGLKFMVYLQKENIIDESGMPKERFSAEFPKEGPSILRIQQVVRGDSAAYFCASSPGQRGVTEAFFGQGTRLTVV.